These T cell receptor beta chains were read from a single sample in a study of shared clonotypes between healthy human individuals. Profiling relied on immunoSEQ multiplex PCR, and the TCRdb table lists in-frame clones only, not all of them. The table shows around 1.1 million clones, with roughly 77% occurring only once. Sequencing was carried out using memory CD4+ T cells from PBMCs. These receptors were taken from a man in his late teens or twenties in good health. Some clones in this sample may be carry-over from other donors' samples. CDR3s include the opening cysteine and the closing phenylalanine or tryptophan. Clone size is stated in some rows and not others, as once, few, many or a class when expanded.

CDR3 protein: CASSLVAGGRATETQYF
V gene: TRBV11-2
J gene: TRBJ2-5
clone size: once

CDR3 protein: CASSVSGTEVYQPQHF
V gene: TRBV7-2
J gene: TRBJ1-5
clone size: .

CDR3 protein: CASSQDGAWGTF
V gene: TRBV4-2
J gene: TRBJ1-2
clone size: .

CDR3 protein: CASRGSGSWFLGYEQYF
V gene: TRBV27
J gene: TRBJ2-7
clone size: few

CDR3 protein: CASSEVGGVSQPQHF
V gene: TRBV6-1
J gene: TRBJ1-5
clone size: .

CDR3 protein: CASSSGRGIDEQYF
V gene: TRBV28
J gene: TRBJ2-7
clone size: .

CDR3 protein: CASSSLTRQGKRNTEAFF
V gene: TRBV7-9
J gene: TRBJ1-1
clone size: many

CDR3 protein: CASSLRLLYEQYF
V gene: TRBV27
J gene: TRBJ2-7
clone size: .

CDR3 protein: CASSPSRNEKLFF
V gene: TRBV5-4
J gene: TRBJ1-4
clone size: .

CDR3 protein: CASSPDRGRPNQPQHF
V gene: TRBV27
J gene: TRBJ1-5
clone size: .

CDR3 protein: CASSLMSPGNTEAFF
V gene: TRBV5-1
J gene: TRBJ1-1
clone size: few

CDR3 protein: CAWSWGRAYEQYF
V gene: TRBV30
J gene: .
clone size: .

CDR3 protein: CASSLTTDSDTQYF
V gene: TRBV27
J gene: TRBJ2-3
clone size: .

CDR3 protein: CASSPGGSSAFF
V gene: TRBV6-6
J gene: TRBJ1-1
clone size: .

CDR3 protein: CASSLGQGGGEQFF
V gene: TRBV5-1
J gene: TRBJ2-1
clone size: .

CDR3 protein: CASSRGGTEAFF
V gene: TRBV7-3
J gene: TRBJ1-1
clone size: .

CDR3 protein: CASSLQQGPGELFF
V gene: TRBV27
J gene: TRBJ2-2
clone size: .

CDR3 protein: CASEPGTGGLNQPQHF
V gene: TRBV2
J gene: TRBJ1-5
clone size: .

CDR3 protein: CASSYSGSSDTIYF
V gene: TRBV6-6
J gene: TRBJ1-3
clone size: .

CDR3 protein: CASSLEQGDTGELFF
V gene: TRBV11-3
J gene: TRBJ2-2
clone size: .

CDR3 protein: CASRGGRAYFQETQYF
V gene: TRBV28
J gene: TRBJ2-5
clone size: .

CDR3 protein: CASCWGNTEAFF
V gene: TRBV13
J gene: TRBJ1-1
clone size: few

CDR3 protein: CASSFWGAVPYEQYF
V gene: TRBV7-9
J gene: TRBJ2-7
clone size: .

CDR3 protein: CASSQDGSRGGFEKLFF
V gene: TRBV4-2
J gene: TRBJ1-4
clone size: .

CDR3 protein: CASSVAGIGYNEQFF
V gene: TRBV9
J gene: TRBJ2-1
clone size: .

CDR3 protein: CASRGSYSYEQYF
V gene: TRBV6-5
J gene: TRBJ2-7
clone size: once

CDR3 protein: CASRRDSNYGYTF
V gene: TRBV2
J gene: TRBJ1-2
clone size: many

CDR3 protein: CASSLYGGYSTDTQYF
V gene: TRBV28
J gene: TRBJ2-3
clone size: once

CDR3 protein: CASSLGARPQETQYF
V gene: TRBV7-2
J gene: TRBJ2-5
clone size: once

CDR3 protein: CASSASGRTYEQYF
V gene: TRBV7-2
J gene: TRBJ2-7
clone size: .

CDR3 protein: CASSLFRDALATNEKLFF
V gene: TRBV5-1
J gene: TRBJ1-4
clone size: .

CDR3 protein: CASSTFGTGVSEAFF
V gene: TRBV6-1
J gene: TRBJ1-1
clone size: .

CDR3 protein: CASSLYGPPSGDQYF
V gene: TRBV27
J gene: TRBJ2-5
clone size: .

CDR3 protein: CASSTIAGYYNEQFF
V gene: TRBV19
J gene: TRBJ2-1
clone size: .

CDR3 protein: CASSTYQTLQGQRAFF
V gene: TRBV19
J gene: TRBJ1-1
clone size: .

CDR3 protein: CSARDRALAF
V gene: TRBV20-1
J gene: TRBJ1-1
clone size: .

CDR3 protein: CASSPGQGLNEQFF
V gene: TRBV28
J gene: TRBJ2-1
clone size: .

CDR3 protein: CASSLGASGNNEQFF
V gene: TRBV5-1
J gene: TRBJ2-1
clone size: .

CDR3 protein: CASSRTSGTVPSYEQYF
V gene: TRBV5-5
J gene: TRBJ2-7
clone size: .

CDR3 protein: CASSQNRVGAGELFF
V gene: TRBV4-2
J gene: TRBJ2-2
clone size: .

CDR3 protein: CASSLSPARGEQFF
V gene: TRBV28
J gene: TRBJ2-1
clone size: .

CDR3 protein: CASSARQGEAYEQYF
V gene: TRBV5-1
J gene: TRBJ2-7
clone size: few

CDR3 protein: CASSGWGRAGYTF
V gene: TRBV27
J gene: TRBJ1-2
clone size: few

CDR3 protein: CASTLDSSSYNEQFF
V gene: TRBV6-1
J gene: TRBJ2-1
clone size: .

CDR3 protein: CASKKEDTYEQYF
V gene: TRBV6-5
J gene: TRBJ2-7
clone size: .

CDR3 protein: CASELSGTSGNEQFF
V gene: TRBV5-1
J gene: TRBJ2-1
clone size: many

CDR3 protein: CASSFMAAPSYEQYF
V gene: TRBV28
J gene: TRBJ2-7
clone size: .

CDR3 protein: CASSPPGNTEAFF
V gene: TRBV7-2
J gene: TRBJ1-1
clone size: .

CDR3 protein: CASSSLARRRAAGEETQYF
V gene: TRBV28
J gene: TRBJ2-5
clone size: .

CDR3 protein: CASSVQGSNNQPQHF
V gene: TRBV19
J gene: TRBJ1-5
clone size: .

CDR3 protein: CASKGMKLPSEQYF
V gene: TRBV6-5
J gene: TRBJ2-7
clone size: .

CDR3 protein: CAWSLGTNQETQYF
V gene: TRBV30
J gene: TRBJ2-5
clone size: .

CDR3 protein: CASSVTRTNTEAFF
V gene: TRBV6-1
J gene: TRBJ1-1
clone size: .

CDR3 protein: CASILWGYNEQFF
V gene: TRBV2
J gene: TRBJ2-1
clone size: .

CDR3 protein: CASSTLRTGGRTGELFF
V gene: TRBV27
J gene: TRBJ2-2
clone size: .

CDR3 protein: CASSQARGGGANVLTF
V gene: TRBV4-2
J gene: TRBJ2-6
clone size: .

CDR3 protein: CATSSGTRNTIYF
V gene: TRBV15
J gene: TRBJ1-3
clone size: .

CDR3 protein: CASSLGLAHQETQYF
V gene: TRBV7-6
J gene: TRBJ2-5
clone size: .

CDR3 protein: CASSTFSPGLAGPGLETQYF
V gene: TRBV28
J gene: TRBJ2-5
clone size: .